The present T cell receptor (beta chain) was sequenced within a study of patients and donors after allogeneic stem cell transplantation. TCRdb reprocessed the RT-PCR reads with MiXCR, giving one entry per CDR3 protein. The sample shows hundreds of thousands of distinct CDR3 sequences, 16% of them seen only once. V lost 6 bases to trimming and J lost 6 bases, with 18 bases between them. The CDR3 loop spans 14 amino acids. Germline-derived CDR1 and CDR2 are MNHEY and SVGEGT. This sequence was found in a human donor who was either an allogeneic HSCT recipient or a stem cell or donor lymphocyte infusion donor (not recorded which). It is not recorded whose cells these are; they may come from a transplant donor. The genes are TRBV6-2 or TRBV6-3 and TRBJ2-7; D gene uncertain. The sequenced sample consisted of blood, either unsorted or a sorted T cell fraction (not recorded which). The CDR3 protein is CASRNNAGVSEQYF. In DNA, the CDR3 is TGTGCCAGCAGGAACAATGCTGGAGTTTCCGAGCAGTACTTC.